This T cell receptor beta chain comes out of a study of blood T cell repertoires in COVID-19. Study details: Italy, Spain and the United States were the sources of the convalescent and acute COVID-19 samples. Nucleic acid was either cDNA or gDNA, and it came from T cells, B-cell-depleted T cells, or PBMCs.

Patients in Seattle were enrolled during active infection, then followed longitudinally. Per germline, CDR1 LGHDT and CDR2 YNNKEL (reference sequence). This CDR3 has 14 residues. With 4 bases clipped from V and 2 bases from J, the junction kept 5 bases outside the gene matches. In the original workflow: Scientists estimated how many nucleated cells there were by amplifying reference gene primers. Some clones are missing from TCRdb's copy, which holds only in-frame ones; the method was immunoSEQ multiplex PCR. The V and J calls and clone size were taken over from that table, and D and trimming were inferred from the DNA. This sample has approximately 170,000 clones; roughly 93% occur once, and the top ten carry 4.5% to 5%.

This clonotype originated in a man aged 18 to 35 with COVID-19, enrolled during active disease. The sample consisted of peripheral blood. The chain is built from TRBV3-1 (or the pseudogene TRBV3-2) and TRBJ2-7; 7 bases align to TRBD2. The CDR3 reads CASSPGRGAYEQYF. CDR3 nucleotides: TGTGCCAGCAGCCCGGGACGGGGGGCCTACGAGCAGTACTTC.